The TCR beta chain described here comes from a study of spatial heterogeneity in lung cancer. Study overall: The donors, 70 or so patients with untreated early-stage non-small cell lung cancer, provided the samples. Available follow-up PBMC samples, collected a median of roughly 2 years post-resection, were sequenced.

This sample's time point: blood at routine non-recurrence follow-up after resection. No cells were sorted before sequencing. The whole RNA sequenced was extracted from tumor, nontumor lung or frozen PBMC. This clonotype came up a few times. Each TCR cDNA molecule carried a unique molecular identifier. TCRdb analysed the 5' RACE reads with MiXCR anew, one entry per CDR3 protein. The table shows some 120,000 distinct CDR3 sequences, with 12% occurring only once. Trimming removed 4 bases at V and 0 bases at J, with 17 bases between. The CDR3 runs 18 residues. Germline CDR1 SGHRS, CDR2 YFSETQ. Sequences were derived from PBMCs, sampled at follow-up. V usage is TRBV5-1 and J usage is TRBJ2-6; D unresolved. This receptor was obtained from a male donor with early-stage non-small cell lung cancer. CDR3 residues: CASSAGIRRSSGANVLTF. CDR3 nucleotide sequence: TGCGCCAGCAGCGCAGGTATCAGACGTAGCTCTGGGGCCAACGTCCTGACTTTC.